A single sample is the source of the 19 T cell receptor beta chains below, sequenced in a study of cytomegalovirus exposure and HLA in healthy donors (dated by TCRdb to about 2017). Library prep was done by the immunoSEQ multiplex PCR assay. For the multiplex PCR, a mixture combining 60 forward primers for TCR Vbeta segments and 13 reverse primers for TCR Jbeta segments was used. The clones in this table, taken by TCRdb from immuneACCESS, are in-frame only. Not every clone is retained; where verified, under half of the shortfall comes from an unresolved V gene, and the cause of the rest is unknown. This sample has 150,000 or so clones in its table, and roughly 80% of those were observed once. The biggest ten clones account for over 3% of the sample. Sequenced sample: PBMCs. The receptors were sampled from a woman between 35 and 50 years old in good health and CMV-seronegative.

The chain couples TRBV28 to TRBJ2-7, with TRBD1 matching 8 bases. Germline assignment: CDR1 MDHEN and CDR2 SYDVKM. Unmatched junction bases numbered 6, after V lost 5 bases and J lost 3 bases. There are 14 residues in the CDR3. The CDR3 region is CASSLGQVRYEQYF. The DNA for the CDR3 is TGTGCCAGCAGTCTGGGACAGGTCCGCTACGAGCAGTACTTC.

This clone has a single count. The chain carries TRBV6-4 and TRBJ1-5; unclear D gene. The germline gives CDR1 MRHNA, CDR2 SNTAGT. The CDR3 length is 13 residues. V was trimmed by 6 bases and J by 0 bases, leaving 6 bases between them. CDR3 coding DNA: TGTGCCAGCAGCCCTTATAGCAATCAGCCCCAGCATTTT. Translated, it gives CASSPYSNQPQHF.

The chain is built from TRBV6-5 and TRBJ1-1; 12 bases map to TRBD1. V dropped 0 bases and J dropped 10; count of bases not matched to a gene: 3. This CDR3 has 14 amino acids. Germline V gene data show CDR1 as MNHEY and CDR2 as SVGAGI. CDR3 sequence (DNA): TGTGCCAGCAGTTACTCGGGGACAGGGGGCGCAGCTTTCTTT. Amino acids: CASSYSGTGGAAFF.

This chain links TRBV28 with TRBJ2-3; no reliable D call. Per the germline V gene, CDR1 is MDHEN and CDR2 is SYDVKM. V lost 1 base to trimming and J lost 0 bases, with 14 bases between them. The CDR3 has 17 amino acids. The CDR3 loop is CASSLSIQVSSTDTQYF. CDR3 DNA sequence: TGTGCCAGCAGTTTATCTATCCAGGTCTCTAGCACAGATACGCAGTATTTT.

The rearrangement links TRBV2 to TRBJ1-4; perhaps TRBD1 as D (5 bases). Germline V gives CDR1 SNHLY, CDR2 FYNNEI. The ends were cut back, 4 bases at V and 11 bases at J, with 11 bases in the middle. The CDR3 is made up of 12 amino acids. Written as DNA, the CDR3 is TGTGCCAGCAGTGTCTCTAGGGGCAAACTGTTTTTT. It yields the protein CASSVSRGKLFF.

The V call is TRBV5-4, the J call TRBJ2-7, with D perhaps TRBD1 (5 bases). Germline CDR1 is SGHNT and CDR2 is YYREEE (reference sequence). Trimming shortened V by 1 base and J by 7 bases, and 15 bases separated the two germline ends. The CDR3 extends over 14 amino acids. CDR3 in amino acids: CASSLPSGLGEQYF. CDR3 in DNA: TGTGCCAGCAGCTTGCCGTCAGGGCTCGGGGAGCAGTACTTC.

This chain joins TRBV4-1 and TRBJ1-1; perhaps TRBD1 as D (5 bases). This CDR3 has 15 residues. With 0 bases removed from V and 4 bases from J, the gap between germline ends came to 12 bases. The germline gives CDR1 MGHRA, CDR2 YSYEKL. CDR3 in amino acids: CASSQDLEGLTEAFF. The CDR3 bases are TGCGCCAGCAGCCAAGATCTAGAGGGACTCACTGAAGCTTTCTTT.

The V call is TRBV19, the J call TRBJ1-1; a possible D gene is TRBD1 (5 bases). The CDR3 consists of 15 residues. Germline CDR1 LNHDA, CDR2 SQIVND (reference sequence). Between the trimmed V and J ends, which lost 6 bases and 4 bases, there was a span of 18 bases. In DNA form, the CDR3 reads TGTGCCAGTAGACCCCCAGGCGGGGCAGTCACTGAAGCTTTCTTT. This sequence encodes CASRPPGGAVTEAFF.

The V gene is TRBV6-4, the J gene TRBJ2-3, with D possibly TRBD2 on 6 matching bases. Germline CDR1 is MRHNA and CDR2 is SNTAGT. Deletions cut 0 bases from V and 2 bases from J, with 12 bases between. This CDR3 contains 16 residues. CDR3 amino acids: CASSDSRGGNTDTQYF. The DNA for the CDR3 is TGTGCCAGCAGTGACTCGAGAGGCGGGAACACAGATACGCAGTATTTT.

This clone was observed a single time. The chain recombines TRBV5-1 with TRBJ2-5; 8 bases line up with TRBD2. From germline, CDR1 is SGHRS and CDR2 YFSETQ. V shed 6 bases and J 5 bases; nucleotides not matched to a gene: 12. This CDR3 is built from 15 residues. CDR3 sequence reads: CASMGRSGGLETQYF. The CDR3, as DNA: TGCGCCAGCATGGGAAGGAGCGGGGGCCTGGAGACCCAGTACTTC.

CDR3 sequence reads: CASSLLQGATNEKLFF. The CDR3 coding sequence is TGTGCCAGCAGCTTATTACAGGGCGCAACTAATGAAAAACTGTTTTTT. The rearrangement links TRBV7-8 to TRBJ1-4, with a tentative D call TRBD1 (6 bases). From germline, CDR1 is SGHVS and CDR2 FQNEAQ. Trimming pared 2 bases from V and 0 bases from J, leaving 10 bases between. This CDR3 is built from 16 residues.

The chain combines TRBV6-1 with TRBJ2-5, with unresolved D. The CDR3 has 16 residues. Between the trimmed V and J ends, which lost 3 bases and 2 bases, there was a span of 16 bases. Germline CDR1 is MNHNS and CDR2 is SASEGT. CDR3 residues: CASSEFAQIGQETQYF. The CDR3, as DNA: TGTGCCAGCAGTGAGTTCGCACAGATTGGGCAAGAGACCCAGTACTTC.

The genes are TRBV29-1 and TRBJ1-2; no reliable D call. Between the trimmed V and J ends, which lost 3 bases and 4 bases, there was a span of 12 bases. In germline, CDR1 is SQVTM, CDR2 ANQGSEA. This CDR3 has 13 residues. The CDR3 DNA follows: TGCAGCGTTGACGTGGCGGTTTCCTATGGCTACACCTTC. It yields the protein CSVDVAVSYGYTF.

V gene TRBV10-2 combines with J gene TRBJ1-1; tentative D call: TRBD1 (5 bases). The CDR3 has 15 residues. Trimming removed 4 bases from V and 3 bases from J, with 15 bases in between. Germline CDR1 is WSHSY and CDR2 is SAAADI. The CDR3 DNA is TGCGCCAGCAGTGGAAGGCAGGGAGGGGACACTGAAGCTTTCTTT. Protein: CASSGRQGGDTEAFF.

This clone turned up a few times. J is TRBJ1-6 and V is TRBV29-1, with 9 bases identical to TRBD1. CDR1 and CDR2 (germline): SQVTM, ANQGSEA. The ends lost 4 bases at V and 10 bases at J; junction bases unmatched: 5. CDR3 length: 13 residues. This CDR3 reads CSVGTGAGSPLHF. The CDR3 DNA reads TGCAGCGTTGGGACAGGGGCAGGGTCACCCCTCCACTTT.

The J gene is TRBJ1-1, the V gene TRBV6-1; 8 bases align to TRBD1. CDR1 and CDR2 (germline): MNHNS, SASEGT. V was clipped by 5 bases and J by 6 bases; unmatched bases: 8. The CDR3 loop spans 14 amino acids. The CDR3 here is CASSLRTGRAEAFF. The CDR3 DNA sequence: TGTGCCAGCAGTCTCCGGACAGGGAGGGCTGAAGCTTTCTTT.

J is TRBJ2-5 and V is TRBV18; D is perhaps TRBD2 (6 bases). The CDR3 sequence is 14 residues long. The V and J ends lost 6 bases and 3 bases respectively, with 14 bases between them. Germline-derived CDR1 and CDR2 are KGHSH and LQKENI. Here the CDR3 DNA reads TGTGCCAGCTCTCCCGGGACTGCCGAAGAGACCCAGTACTTC. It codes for CASSPGTAEETQYF. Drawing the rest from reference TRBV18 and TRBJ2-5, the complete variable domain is NAGVMQNPRHLVRRRGQEARLRCSPMKGHSHVYWYRQLPEEGLKFMVYLQKENIIDESGMPKERFSAEFPKEGPSILRIQQVVRGDSAAYFCASSPGTAEETQYFGPGTRLLVL.

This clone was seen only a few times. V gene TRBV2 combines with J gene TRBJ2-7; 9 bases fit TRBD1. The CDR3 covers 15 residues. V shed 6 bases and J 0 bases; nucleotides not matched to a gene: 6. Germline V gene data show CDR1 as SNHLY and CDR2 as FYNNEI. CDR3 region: CASSKDRGNSYEQYF. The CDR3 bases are TGTGCCAGCAGCAAAGACAGGGGGAACTCCTACGAGCAGTACTTC.

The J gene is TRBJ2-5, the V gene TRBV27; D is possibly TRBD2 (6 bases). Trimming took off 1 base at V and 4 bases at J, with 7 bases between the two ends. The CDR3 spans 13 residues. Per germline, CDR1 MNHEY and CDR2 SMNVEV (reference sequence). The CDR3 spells CASSLWGGETQYF. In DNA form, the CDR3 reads TGTGCCAGCAGTTTATGGGGAGGAGAGACCCAGTACTTC.